This TCR beta chain was recovered during a study of shared clonotypes between healthy human individuals. Findings of the study overall: A generally larger estimated richness was seen in naive subsets than in memory subsets.

This clone was recorded once. What it recognizes is unknown. Repertoires were generated with immunoSEQ multiplex PCR, while TCRdb's copy carries only in-frame clones and drops some. The table lists a few hundred thousand clones, about 97% of them singletons. This CDR3 has 15 residues. V lost 7 bases and J lost 5, with 16 bases in between. The sequencing input was naive CD4+ T cells sorted from blood. Subset specified: CD45RA+ positively selected. The genes are TRBV5-7 and TRBJ2-6; no firm D call. TRBV5-7 is classed as an ORF, of uncertain function. This receptor was obtained from a woman aged 30 to 39 in good health. Here the CDR3 reads CASHCVQSRANVLTF. The CDR3 nucleotides read TGTGCCAGCCATTGCGTACAAAGTCGGGCCAACGTCCTGACTTTC.